This T cell receptor (beta chain) appears in the sequencing data of a study of blood T cell repertoires in COVID-19 (TCRdb year 2020). General notes on the study: Samples covering the acute and convalescent phases of COVID-19 were provided by collaborators in the United States, Italy and Spain. The prospective study material was composed of cDNA or gDNA derived from T cells, B-cell-depleted T cells, or PBMCs. Subjects who had been exposed to COVID-19, were actively infected with it, or had recovered from it provided the deeply sampled blood TCRbeta repertoires that made up the dataset. The repertoires were released in a freely available public database intended as a resource for research on the immune response to SARS-CoV-2. Samples came from the ongoing ImmuneRACE study (first 160 participants) plus 1,254 subjects from 6 global collaborators. The sample metadata nearly always contained a de-identified subject ID, COVID-19 status, age in years and sex. Where available, HLA class I and class II types were obtained from metadata supplied by the sample provider rather than from assay-based typing.

TCRbeta CDR3 regions were amplified from genomic DNA by means of the immunoSEQ Assay, a bias-controlled multiplex PCR. As for the authors' bioinformatics: Within the assay, amplification of reference gene primers was used to estimate how many nucleated cells each sample contained. To quantify the absolute abundance of each unique TCRbeta CDR3 rearrangement, sequence reads were collapsed and filtered. For each sample, productive Simpson clonality was calculated as the square root of Simpson's diversity index over productive rearrangements. The table was pulled from immuneACCESS by TCRdb, which kept in-frame rearrangements only. Such tables lose some clones; where checked, under half of the loss comes from unresolved V genes, and the rest has no known cause. V and J calls and clone size come straight from that table; D and trimming were deduced from the DNA. The sample table contains around 84,000 clones; only one count was recorded for more than 75% of them. About 8.5% of the sample is held by the ten biggest clonotypes.

With regard to this clone: Its binding antigen is unknown. Base qualities are missing; no much larger clone stands one base away.

Here is what the overall study found, with its caveats: Clinical and demographic metadata were provided uncurated, with the amount varying by source and participant.

Whole blood was collected in K2EDTA tubes by collaborating institutions according to the institutions' own protocols. For TCRbeta analysis, collaborators shipped samples in one of three forms: frozen whole blood, isolated PBMCs, or DNA extracted from either of those sample types. From its cysteine to its phenylalanine, the CDR3 spans 15 amino acids. Only the CDR3 portion is preserved as DNA: 45 bases, with reading frame beginning at the first base. CDR1 and CDR2 were assigned from the germline V gene as MNHNS and SASEGT. V is cut back by 0 bases and J by 5 bases, with 4 bases in the junction unmatched.

The sequence came from a man older than 75 with active or convalescent COVID-19. The chain links TRBV6-1 with TRBJ1-2; TRBD1 agrees with 9 junctional bases. Sequenced sample: peripheral blood. The bases read TGTGCCAGCAGTGAAGCGCCGGGGACAGGGTATGGCTACACCTTC. Its protein product is CASSEAPGTGYGYTF.